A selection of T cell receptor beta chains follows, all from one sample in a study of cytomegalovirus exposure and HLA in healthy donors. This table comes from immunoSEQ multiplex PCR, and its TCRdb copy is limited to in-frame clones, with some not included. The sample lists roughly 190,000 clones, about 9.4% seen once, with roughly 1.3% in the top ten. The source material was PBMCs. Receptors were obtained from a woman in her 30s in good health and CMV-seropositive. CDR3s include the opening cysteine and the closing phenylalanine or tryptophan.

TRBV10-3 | CAISEEGGSGDTQYF
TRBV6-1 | CASSEASGQGPYEQYF
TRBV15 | CATSREWTGLRGANVLTF
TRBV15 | CATSRDIRGRIETQYF
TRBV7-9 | CASSSGGLSSGNTIYF
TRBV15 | CATSGPGTGRAGELFF
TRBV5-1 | CASSLFPAGEMNTEAFF
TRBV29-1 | CSVGLDRTNTGELFF
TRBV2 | CASSEGLAGVKETQYF
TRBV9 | CASSVLAPTTGELFF
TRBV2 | CASEDRGEVRDYGYTF
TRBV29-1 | CSVEGPRGHSSGGYTF
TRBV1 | CTSRRRQGYYGYTF
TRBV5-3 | CARSVPDREASYEQYF
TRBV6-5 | CASSYTGGSSYNEQFF
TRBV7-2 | CASSLYVGVYEQYF
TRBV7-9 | CASSSSTVSYEQYF
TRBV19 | CASSISTNYGYTF
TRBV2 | CASSQQGEGSPLHF
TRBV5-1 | CASSRATSGSADTQYF
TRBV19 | CASRESSYNSPLHF
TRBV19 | CASKRRGTNEKLFF
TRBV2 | CARSGTGSTGELFF
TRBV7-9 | CASSFYSNTEAFF
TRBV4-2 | CASKGLAGGYEQYF
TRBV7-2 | CASSPRRDYTYEQYF